A selection of T cell receptor beta chains follows, all from one sample in a study of neurological immune-mediated disorders. TCRdb used MiXCR to reprocess the 5' RACE reads, holding one entry per CDR3 protein. The sample records some 49,000 distinct CDR3 sequences, more than 8.5% being singletons. Sequenced: PBMCs. The receptors were sampled from a woman aged 40 to 55 in good health. The CDR3 runs from the conserved cysteine through the conserved F or W. A D gene is named only where the DNA matches it firmly. For some rows the clone size is stated as once, few or many, or as a class when expanded; others skip it.

j_call,clone_size,v_call,d_call,cdr3_nt,cdr3_aa
TRBJ2-2,many,TRBV5-5,TRBD1,TGTGCCAGCAGCACGGGGACAGCCGGGGAGCTGTTTTTT,CASSTGTAGELFF
TRBJ2-1,many,TRBV20-1,TRBD1,TGCAGTGCTAGTTACCACAGGGGTCTCACCTACAATGAGCAGTTCTTC,CSASYHRGLTYNEQFF
TRBJ1-2,many,TRBV24-1,NA,TGTGCCACCAGTGGGCGACCAGGAATTTACACCTTC,CATSGRPGIYTF
TRBJ1-1,many,TRBV12-3/TRBV12-4,NA,TGTGCCAGCACTTACGGTGGTGAAGCTTTCTTT,CASTYGGEAFF
TRBJ2-3,many,TRBV5-5,TRBD2,TGTGCCAGCAGCTTGGGGACTAGCGCCCTCACAGATACGCAGTATTTT,CASSLGTSALTDTQYF
TRBJ2-7,NA,TRBV12-3/TRBV12-4,NA,TGTGCCAGCAGTTTTGGGGGGCTCTCCTACGAGCAGTACTTC,CASSFGGLSYEQYF
TRBJ2-2,many,TRBV2,NA,TGTGCCAGCAGTCAGGTGCGAATGGGCACCGGGGAGCTGTTTTTT,CASSQVRMGTGELFF
TRBJ2-2,medium-sized,TRBV10-3,NA,TGTGCCATCAGTGAGACCGGACAGCGCGGGGAGCTGTTTTTT,CAISETGQRGELFF
TRBJ1-1,many,TRBV9,NA,TGTGCCAGCAGCGAGCCCTTTGGGGGAGGACCTTCCCTCGGAAAAGCTTTCTTT,CASSEPFGGGPSLGKAFF
TRBJ1-2,many,TRBV7-9,TRBD1,TGTGCCAGCAGCGCCCTAGGGACAGGAGATTATGGCTACACCTTC,CASSALGTGDYGYTF
TRBJ2-6,many,TRBV9,NA,TGTGCCAGCAGCGTATTGGCCGGGGCCAACGTCCTGACTTTC,CASSVLAGANVLTF